Listed here are 19 T cell receptor beta chains from one sample, sequenced in a study of T-cell memory formation after mild COVID-19. TCRdb redid the calling of the 5' RACE reads with MiXCR, one entry per CDR3 protein. This table holds about 120,000 distinct CDR3 sequences, approximately 15% found once. What was sequenced was PBMCs or a T cell subset sorted from them (not recorded which). The receptors originated from an adult woman who had mild COVID-19 (a few samples of this study predate the infection). Cell type and time point are not known.

The J gene is TRBJ1-2, the V gene TRBV19; D unresolved. The CDR3 spans 13 residues. In germline, CDR1 is LNHDA, CDR2 SQIVND (reference sequence). Trimming removed 3 bases at V and 6 bases at J, with 11 bases between. The CDR3 DNA is TGTGCCAGTAGTATCACGGCAGTCCATGGCTACACCTTC. Amino acid sequence: CASSITAVHGYTF.

Only a few counts were recorded for this clonotype. The rearrangement uses TRBV9 and TRBJ1-2; tentatively, D is TRBD1 (5 bases). The length of the CDR3 is 16 residues. Trimming took off 4 bases at V and 3 bases at J, with 19 bases between the two ends. CDR1 is SGDLS, CDR2 YYNGEE, per germline. CDR3 DNA sequence: TGTGCCAGCAGCCCGAGTGACAGAATACGCCACTATGGCTACACCTTC. Its protein is CASSPSDRIRHYGYTF.

The V call is TRBV29-1, the J call TRBJ2-7; no clear D gene. CDR1 SQVTM and CDR2 ANQGSEA come from the germline V gene. With 7 bases removed from V and 2 bases from J, the gap between germline ends came to 15 bases. This CDR3 has 13 residues. The CDR3 spells CSAKTAVTYEQYF. Here the CDR3 DNA reads TGCAGCGCAAAAACGGCAGTCACCTACGAGCAGTACTTC.

The genes are TRBV7-9 and TRBJ2-1; D remains ambiguous. Germline V CDR1 and CDR2: SEHNR, FQNEAQ (reference sequence). Trimming took 5 bases from V and 5 from J, leaving 13 bases between them. This CDR3 contains 14 residues. CDR3 amino acids: CASSMVVSNNEQFF. CDR3 DNA sequence: TGTGCCAGCAGCATGGTCGTCTCTAACAATGAGCAGTTCTTC.

The gene calls are TRBV24-1 and TRBJ2-2, with 7 nucleotides matching TRBD1. The CDR3 runs to 16 residues. With 3 bases clipped from V and 0 bases from J, the junction kept 3 bases outside the gene matches. The germline gives CDR1 KGHDR, CDR2 SFDVKD. Here the CDR3 DNA reads TGTGCCACCAGTGATCCGCAGGGGGCGAACACCGGGGAGCTGTTTTTT. The encoded protein is CATSDPQGANTGELFF.

The chain combines TRBV9 with TRBJ2-7; no reliable D call. The germline V gene encodes CDR1 SGDLS and CDR2 YYNGEE. The length of the CDR3 is 14 residues. With 2 bases removed from V and 0 bases from J, the gap between germline ends came to 9 bases. CDR3 in amino acids: CASSVGRSSYEQYF. CDR3 in DNA: TGTGCCAGCAGCGTTGGCCGGAGCTCCTACGAGCAGTACTTC.

This chain links TRBV3-1 with TRBJ2-7, with 7 bases that match TRBD1. Germline CDR1 is LGHDT and CDR2 is YNNKEL (reference sequence). This CDR3 is 15 amino acids long. V lost 2 bases to trimming and J lost 2 bases; unmatched junction nucleotides: 6. The CDR3 sequence: CASSQPQGPTYEQYF. CDR3 sequence (DNA): TGTGCCAGCAGCCAACCACAGGGGCCGACCTACGAGCAGTACTTC.

The rearrangement uses TRBV7-3 and TRBJ2-1; D perhaps matches TRBD2 (9 bases). Trimming removed 5 bases from V and 4 bases from J, with 24 bases in between. This CDR3 has 18 residues. Germline V CDR1 and CDR2: SGHTA, FQGTGA. The CDR3 sequence is CASSDRGAGGYLYNEQFF. CDR3 DNA: TGTGCCAGCAGCGACAGGGGAGCGGGGGGCTACCTTTACAATGAGCAGTTCTTC.

The J gene is TRBJ1-5, the V gene TRBV6-5, with D perhaps TRBD1 (5 bases). The CDR3 runs to 15 residues. V lost 6 bases to trimming and J lost 4 bases, with 16 bases between them. The germline CDR1 and CDR2 sequences are MNHEY and SVGAGI. CDR3 nucleotide sequence: TGTGCCAGCAGACCCCAAGGTTGGGGGAATCAGCCCCAGCATTTT. Protein: CASRPQGWGNQPQHF.

The V call is TRBV7-6, the J call TRBJ2-2, with D perhaps matching TRBD1 (5 bases). V lost 0 bases and J 7 bases, leaving 9 bases between the germline ends. From germline, CDR1 is SGHVS and CDR2 FNYEAQ. The CDR3 is 14 residues long. CDR3 loop: CASSLASGNGELFF. The DNA for the CDR3 is TGTGCCAGCAGCTTAGCCTCAGGGAACGGGGAGCTGTTTTTT.

In its sample, this clonotype was seen once. A read error may produce the germline difference seen at one junction end. The chain uses TRBV5-1 and TRBJ1-1; D is perhaps TRBD1 (6 bases). Per germline, CDR1 SGHRS and CDR2 YFSETQ. CDR3 length equals 13 residues. The CDR3, as DNA: TGCGCCGGCAGCTTTGGGGGCTACACTGAAGCTTTCTTT. It encodes CAGSFGGYTEAFF.

This clonotype has only a few counts. J is TRBJ2-1 and V is TRBV6-2 or TRBV6-3, with 10 bases identical to TRBD2. This CDR3 comprises 15 residues. From germline, CDR1 is MNHEY and CDR2 SVGEGT. V was pared by 6 bases and J by 5 bases, with 7 bases of the junction left unmatched. The DNA for the CDR3 is TGTGCCAGCAGACCTAGCGGGAGAGGTCACAATGAGCAGTTCTTC. It specifies CASRPSGRGHNEQFF.

In its sample, this clonotype was seen a few times. This rearrangement joins TRBV5-1 to TRBJ1-4, with a possible D match to TRBD1 (5 bases). Germline CDR1 reads SGHRS; CDR2 reads YFSETQ. V was pared by 5 bases and J by 0 bases, with 17 bases between. The CDR3 sequence is 17 residues long. The CDR3 bases are TGCGCCAGCAGGGGGGAAGCCGGGATAGCAACTAATGAAAAACTGTTTTTT. It translates to CASRGEAGIATNEKLFF.

The chain joins TRBV6-5 to TRBJ2-1; possibly TRBD1 or TRBD2 for D (5 bases each). The CDR3 has 13 amino acids. V shed 7 bases and J shed 0 bases, with 7 bases lying between them. Germline loops: CDR1 MNHEY, CDR2 SVGAGI. CDR3 region: CASTGSSYNEQFF. CDR3 bases: TGTGCCAGCACAGGGAGCTCCTACAATGAGCAGTTCTTC.

In its sample, this clonotype was seen a few times. The chain recombines TRBV2 with TRBJ2-1; D may be TRBD2 (6 bases). V shed 4 bases and J shed 8 bases, with 18 bases lying between them. Germline assignment: CDR1 SNHLY and CDR2 FYNNEI. There are 15 residues in the CDR3. CDR3 nucleotide sequence: TGTGCCAGCAGTGCCCAGCGGGCCCGTGGGGATGAGCAGTTCTTC. Protein: CASSAQRARGDEQFF. The variable domain in full, completed from reference TRBV2 and TRBJ2-1, reads EPEVTQTPSHQVTQMGQEVILRCVPISNHLYFYWYRQILGQKVEFLVSFYNNEISEKSEIFDDQFSVERPDGSNFTLKIRSTKLEDSAMYFCASSAQRARGDEQFFGPGTRLTVL.

This clonotype was found a few times. The chain recombines TRBV20-1 with TRBJ1-1, with 8 positions matching TRBD1. Germline CDR1 DFQATT, CDR2 SNEGSKA (reference sequence). The CDR3 loop spans 14 amino acids. The V segment lost 4 bases and the J segment 0 bases; nucleotides outside the gene matches: 4. DNA for the CDR3: TGCAGTGCTATCTGGGACAGGTTGAACACTGAAGCTTTCTTT. Its translation: CSAIWDRLNTEAFF.

There are a few counts of this clonotype. V gene TRBV7-9 combines with J gene TRBJ2-5; 7 bases align to TRBD2. The junction had 19 bases not matched to a gene; V was cut back by 5 bases and J by 4 bases. CDR1 SEHNR and CDR2 FQNEAQ come from the germline V gene (reference sequence). The CDR3 spans 18 residues. The CDR3 sequence: CASSLKSTGGKYRETQYF. Here the CDR3 DNA reads TGTGCCAGCAGCCTTAAGTCTACCGGGGGGAAGTATCGAGAGACCCAGTACTTC.

The V and J genes are TRBV4-3 and TRBJ1-1; tentative D call: TRBD1 (6 bases). CDR3 length equals 15 residues. Germline CDR1 is LGHNA and CDR2 is YSLEER. V was shortened by 5 bases and J by 5 bases, with 18 bases between the two germline ends. The DNA for the CDR3 is TGCGCCAGCAGCGCACAACAGGGAGGCGGGACTGAAGCTTTCTTT. It translates to CASSAQQGGGTEAFF.

This clonotype was picked up a small number of times. This chain joins TRBV5-4 and TRBJ2-1; a weak D match, TRBD2 (5 bases). The CDR3 spans 16 residues. Trimming stripped 4 bases from V and 0 bases from J, with 14 bases between. Germline V gives CDR1 SGHNT, CDR2 YYREEE (reference sequence). CDR3 loop: CASSPLRGSSYNEQFF. CDR3 nucleotides: TGTGCCAGCAGCCCCTTGCGAGGGAGCTCCTACAATGAGCAGTTCTTC.